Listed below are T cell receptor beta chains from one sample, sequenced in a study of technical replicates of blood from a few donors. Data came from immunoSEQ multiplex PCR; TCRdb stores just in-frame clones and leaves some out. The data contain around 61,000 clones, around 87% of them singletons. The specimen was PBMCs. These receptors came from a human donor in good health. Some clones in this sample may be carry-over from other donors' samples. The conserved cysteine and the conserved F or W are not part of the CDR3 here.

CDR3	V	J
ASSVPPQREGYEQY	TRBV5-1	TRBJ2-7
ASSLTSGGWYEQY	TRBV6-5	TRBJ2-7
AISVSQLAPGSYEQY	TRBV10-3	TRBJ2-7
ASSPRDSYNEQF	TRBV7-9	TRBJ2-1
ASSQPSGGYT	TRBV4-2	TRBJ1-2
ASSPQARGNTIY	TRBV5-5	TRBJ1-3
ASASGDEGAETQY	TRBV6-1	TRBJ2-5
ASSIATSNYGYT	TRBV19	TRBJ1-2
ASRFSTGDNSPLH	TRBV5-1	TRBJ1-6
ASSRQGVSEAF	TRBV14	TRBJ1-1
AWGPPTQY	TRBV30	TRBJ2-3
SAGRGMGETQY	TRBV29-1	TRBJ2-5
ASSSRDRENTQY	TRBV7-3	TRBJ2-3
ASSPRGNTEAF	TRBV2	TRBJ1-1
ASSPPLAPNTEAF	TRBV11-3	TRBJ1-1
ASSRPIGRGGPYNEQF	TRBV11-2	TRBJ2-1
ASSITRFETQY	TRBV7-2	TRBJ2-5
ASSYFREPNEQF	TRBV6-5	TRBJ2-1
AISPTGGTYNSPLH	TRBV10-3	TRBJ1-6
ASSLARGSPRGSPLH	TRBV7-2	TRBJ1-6
AEISATNEKLF	TRBV19	TRBJ1-4
ASSLYKRDSYEQY	TRBV18	TRBJ2-7
ASSPRLDPDTQY	TRBV4-3	TRBJ2-3
ASSQNPRRDYGYT	TRBV4-3	TRBJ1-2
ASRSSGQETQY	TRBV6-6	TRBJ2-5
ACAESGELF	TRBV5-8	TRBJ2-2
AWSVTTGGAAEAF	TRBV30	TRBJ1-1
ASSVGGSGGYQETQY	TRBV9	TRBJ2-5
ASSQGLQSRTAGQPQH	TRBV4-3	TRBJ1-5
ASSSGQEANYGYT	TRBV5-1	TRBJ1-2
ALRLQGVLNTEAF	TRBV30	TRBJ1-1
ASSSDRGSYEQY	TRBV7-2	TRBJ2-7
ASSLAITGNEQF	TRBV7-2	TRBJ2-1
ASSATMYTGNYGYT	TRBV5-8	TRBJ1-2
ASSGAGGKGTQY	TRBV2	TRBJ2-3
AQSKREPGKTQY	TRBV30	TRBJ2-5